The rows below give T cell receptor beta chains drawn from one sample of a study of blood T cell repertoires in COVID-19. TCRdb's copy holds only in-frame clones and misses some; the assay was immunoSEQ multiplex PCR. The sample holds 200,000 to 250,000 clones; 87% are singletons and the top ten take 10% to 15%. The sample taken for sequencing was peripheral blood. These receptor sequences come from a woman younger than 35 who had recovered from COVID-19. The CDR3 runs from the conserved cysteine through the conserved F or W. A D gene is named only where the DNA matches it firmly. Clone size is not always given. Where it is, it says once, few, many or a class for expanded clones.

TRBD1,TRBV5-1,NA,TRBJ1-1,TGCGCCAGCAGCTTGACAGGGGGAGGGGACGAGGCTTTCTTT,CASSLTGGGDEAFF
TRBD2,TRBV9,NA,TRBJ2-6,TGTGCCAGCAGCTTAAGACAGACTAGCGGGAAGTCCCTAGGACCTGGGGCCAACGTCCTGACTTTC,CASSLRQTSGKSLGPGANVLTF
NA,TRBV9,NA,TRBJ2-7,TGTGCCAGCAGCCTCTACATCGGGGGGCGAAACGAGCAGTACTTC,CASSLYIGGRNEQYF
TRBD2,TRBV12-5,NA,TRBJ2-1,TGTGCTAGTGGTTTGGCCTTTACTAGCGGACGCTACAATGAGCAGTTCTTC,CASGLAFTSGRYNEQFF
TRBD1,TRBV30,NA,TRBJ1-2,TGTGCCTGGAGCCCGACAGGGGTTGGCTACACCTTC,CAWSPTGVGYTF
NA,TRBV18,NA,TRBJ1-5,TGTGCCAGCTCACCAACGGCTACAGGGAATCAGCCCCAGCATTTT,CASSPTATGNQPQHF
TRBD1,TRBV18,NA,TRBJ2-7,TGTGCCAGCTCACAAACAGGGGTGTATGAGCAGTACTTC,CASSQTGVYEQYF
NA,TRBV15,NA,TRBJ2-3,TGTGCCACCAGCAGAGAGCGGGCGCGGGACCGTGCAGATACGCAGTATTTT,CATSRERARDRADTQYF
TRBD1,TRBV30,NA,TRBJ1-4,TGTGCCTGGAACTCAGGGGGCCGTGAAAAACTGTTTTTT,CAWNSGGREKLFF
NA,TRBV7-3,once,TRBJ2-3,TGTGCCAGCAGCGTGACTACGTCTAGCACAGATACGCAGTATTTT,CASSVTTSSTDTQYF
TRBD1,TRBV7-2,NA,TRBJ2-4,TGTGCCAGCAGCTGGGGGACAGGAGTAAACATTCAGTACTTC,CASSWGTGVNIQYF
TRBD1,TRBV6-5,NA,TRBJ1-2,TGTGCCAGCAGTTACCTTATAACCGGGACAGGATATGGCTACACCTTC,CASSYLITGTGYGYTF
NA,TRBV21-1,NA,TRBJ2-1,TGTGCCAGCAGCAAACCCTCACCCAGGGGCAGCAGTGCCTACAATGAGCAGTTCTTC,CASSKPSPRGSSAYNEQFF
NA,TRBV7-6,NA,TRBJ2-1,TGTGCCAGCAGCTTAGAGGTTCTAGCTACCTACAATGAGCAGTTCTTC,CASSLEVLATYNEQFF
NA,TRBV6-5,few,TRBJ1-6,TGTGCCAGCAGTTATTCCAGGGATTCACCCCTCCACTTT,CASSYSRDSPLHF
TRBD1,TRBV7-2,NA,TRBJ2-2,TGTGCCAGCAGCTTAGCGACAGGGAACGGGGAGCTGTTTTTT,CASSLATGNGELFF
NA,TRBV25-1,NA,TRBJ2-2,TGTGCCAGCAGTGAATCCATGAACACCGGGGAGCTGTTTTTT,CASSESMNTGELFF
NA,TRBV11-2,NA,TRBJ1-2,TGTGCCAGCAGCTTAGCGATGGAGGACCACTATGGCTACACCTTC,CASSLAMEDHYGYTF
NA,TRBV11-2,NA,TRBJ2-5,TGTGCCAGCAGCTTAGAGGTTAGCGCGGAGACCCAGTACTTC,CASSLEVSAETQYF
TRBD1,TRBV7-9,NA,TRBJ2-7,TGTGCCAGCAGCTTAGGACAGGGTTACAACGAGCAGTACTTC,CASSLGQGYNEQYF
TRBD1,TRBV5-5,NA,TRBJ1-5,TGTGCCAGCAGGGACAGGGCTTATAGCAATCAGCCCCAGCATTTT,CASRDRAYSNQPQHF
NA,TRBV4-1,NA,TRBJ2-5,TGCGCCAGCAGCCAACGTGAGTCTAGCGAAAGCTGGGGAGAGACCCAGTACTTC,CASSQRESSESWGETQYF
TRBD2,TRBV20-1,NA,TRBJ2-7,TGCAGTGCTAGTGACTTGACTAGCGGGAGACGCAACGAGCAGTACTTC,CSASDLTSGRRNEQYF
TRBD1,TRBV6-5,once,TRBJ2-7,TGTGCCAGCAGTATTACTCCGGGACAGGGGTACGAGCAGTACTTC,CASSITPGQGYEQYF
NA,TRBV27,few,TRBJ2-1,TGTGCCAGCAGTTTTTATAGACAGGGAGGACACAATGAGCAGTTCTTC,CASSFYRQGGHNEQFF
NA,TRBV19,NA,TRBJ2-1,TGTGCCAGTAGTGCGGACGGGAGCTCCTACAATGAGCAGTTCTTC,CASSADGSSYNEQFF
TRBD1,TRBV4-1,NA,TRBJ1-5,TGCGCCAGCAGCCAATCACAGGGGGCAATCAATCAGCCCCAGCATTTT,CASSQSQGAINQPQHF
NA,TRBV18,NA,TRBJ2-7,TGTGCCTGCTCGCAGGCCCTCTCCTACGAGCAGTACTTC,CACSQALSYEQYF
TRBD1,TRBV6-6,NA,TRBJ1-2,TGTGCCAGCACCGGACAGGGGAATGGCTACACCTTC,CASTGQGNGYTF
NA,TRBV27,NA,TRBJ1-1,TGTGCCAGCTTTGCACAGGAAGGGACTGAAGCTTTCTTT,CASFAQEGTEAFF
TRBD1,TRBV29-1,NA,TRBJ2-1,TGCAGCGTTGAAGATTGGGCACTGGGACAGAACAATGAGCAGTTCTTC,CSVEDWALGQNNEQFF
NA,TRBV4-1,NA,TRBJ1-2,TGCGCCAGCAGCCAAGAAAAGATAGCTGGCTACACCTTC,CASSQEKIAGYTF
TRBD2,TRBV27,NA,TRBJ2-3,TGTGCCAGCAGTCTAGCGGGAACTAGCACAGATACGCAGTATTTT,CASSLAGTSTDTQYF
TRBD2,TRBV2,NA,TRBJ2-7,TGTGCCAGCACTCTCTCCCAACTAGCGGGAGATGTCGAGCAGTACTTC,CASTLSQLAGDVEQYF
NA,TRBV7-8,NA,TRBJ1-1,TGTGCCAGCAGCTCAGAGAACACTGAAGCTTTCTTT,CASSSENTEAFF
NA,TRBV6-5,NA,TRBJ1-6,TGTGCCAGCAGTTACTCACGGAATTCACCCCTCCACTTT,CASSYSRNSPLHF
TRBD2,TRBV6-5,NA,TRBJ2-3,TGTGCCAGCAGTTCACCGGGACTAGCACCAGATACGCAGTATTTT,CASSSPGLAPDTQYF
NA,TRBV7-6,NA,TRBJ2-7,TGTGCCAGCAGCTCCATACAGGGTGGGGAGCAGTACTTC,CASSSIQGGEQYF
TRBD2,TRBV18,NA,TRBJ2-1,TGTGCCAGCTCACCTGGGGTAGCGGGCAATGAGCAGTTCTTC,CASSPGVAGNEQFF
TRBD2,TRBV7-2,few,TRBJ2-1,TGTGCCAGCAGCCCAGTAGGCCTAGCGGGAGGTGGGAATGAGCAGTTCTTC,CASSPVGLAGGGNEQFF
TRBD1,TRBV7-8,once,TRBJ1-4,TGTGCCAGCTGCTTAAGTGGTGCAGGGGGGGAAAAACTGTTTTTT,CASCLSGAGGEKLFF
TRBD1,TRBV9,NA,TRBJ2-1,TGTGCCAGCAGCGGGACAGGTCAAAGCTCCTACAATGAGCAGTTCTTC,CASSGTGQSSYNEQFF
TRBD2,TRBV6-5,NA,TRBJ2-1,TGTGCCAGCAGTTACTCGAGCGGCGGGGGCTACAATGAGCAGTTCTTC,CASSYSSGGGYNEQFF
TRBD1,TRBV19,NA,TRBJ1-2,TGTGCCAGTAGTATCAAGGCGTGGGACAGCTATGGCTACACCTTC,CASSIKAWDSYGYTF
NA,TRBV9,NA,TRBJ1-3,TGTGCCAGCAGCGTAGGAGGAGGCACCGGAAACACCATATATTTT,CASSVGGGTGNTIYF
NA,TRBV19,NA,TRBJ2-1,TGTGCCAGTAGTACAGGGATGTCGGCACGGCAGTTCTTC,CASSTGMSARQFF
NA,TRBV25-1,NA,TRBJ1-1,TGTGCCAGCAGTAACCTTCAGGGAGGAGGCACCGAGAACACTGAAGCTTTCTTT,CASSNLQGGGTENTEAFF
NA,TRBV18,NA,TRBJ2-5,TGTGCCAGCTCACCACAACAAGAATTCCAAGAGACCCAGTACTTC,CASSPQQEFQETQYF
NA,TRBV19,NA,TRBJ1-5,TGTGCCAGTAGTGGAACAACAGGTTCTCAGCCCCAGCATTTT,CASSGTTGSQPQHF
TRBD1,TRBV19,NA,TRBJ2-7,TGTGCCAGTAGTATGATGGGTGCCGGGACAGGGAGTTCCTACGAGCAGTACTTC,CASSMMGAGTGSSYEQYF
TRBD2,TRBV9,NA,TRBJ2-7,TGTGCCAGCAGCGTAGGGACTAGCGTCTACGAGCAGTACTTC,CASSVGTSVYEQYF
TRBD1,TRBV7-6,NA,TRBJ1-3,TGTGCCAGCAGCTCCTGGCTGACAGGGAAACCTGGAAACACCATATATTTT,CASSSWLTGKPGNTIYF
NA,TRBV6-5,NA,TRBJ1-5,TGTGCCATCGGCGGACAGTATAGCAATCAGCCCCAGCATTTT,CAIGGQYSNQPQHF
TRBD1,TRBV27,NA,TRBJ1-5,TGTGCCAGCTGGACAGGGGTCAATCAGCCCCAGCATTTT,CASWTGVNQPQHF